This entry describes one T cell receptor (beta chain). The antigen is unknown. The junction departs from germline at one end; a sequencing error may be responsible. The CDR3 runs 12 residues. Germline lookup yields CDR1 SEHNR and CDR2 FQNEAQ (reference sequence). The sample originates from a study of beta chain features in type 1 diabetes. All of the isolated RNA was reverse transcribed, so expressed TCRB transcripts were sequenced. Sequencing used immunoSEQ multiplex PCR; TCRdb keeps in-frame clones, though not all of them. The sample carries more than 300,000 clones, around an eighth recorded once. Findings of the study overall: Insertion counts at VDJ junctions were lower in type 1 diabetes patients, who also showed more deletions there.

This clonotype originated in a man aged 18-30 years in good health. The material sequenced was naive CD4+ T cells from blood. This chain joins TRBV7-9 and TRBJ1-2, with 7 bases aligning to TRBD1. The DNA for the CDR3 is TGTGCCAGCAGCCTAACAGGGGCCACCCCCGGCTTC. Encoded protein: CASSLTGATPGF.